This entry concerns a single T cell receptor beta chain. This record belongs to a study of T-cell reconstitution after alpha-beta-depleted transplantation in children. Unique molecular identifiers were incorporated into the prepared TCRbeta library. TCRdb redid the calling of the PCR reads with MiXCR, one entry per CDR3 protein. The sample includes around 500,000 distinct CDR3 sequences, 12% of them seen just once. Sequencing was performed on PBMCs from the stem cell graft donor, taken from the stem cell graft. This clonotype was obtained from a human donor who donated a stem cell graft to a child with combined immunodeficiency.

In DNA form, the CDR3 reads TGTGCCACCCCGCATGGCACCGGGGAGCTGTTTTTT. Translated, it gives CATPHGTGELFF. The chain carries TRBV7-8 and TRBJ2-2; D is unclear. The germline CDR1 and CDR2 sequences are SGHVS and FQNEAQ. The V end lost 10 bases, the J end lost 4 bases, and 10 bases lay between the germline ends. The CDR3 runs to 12 residues.